Listed below are T cell receptor beta chains from one sample, sequenced in a study of response to subunit inactivated influenza vaccine. MiXCR, run by TCRdb on the RT-PCR reads, gives a single entry per CDR3 protein. Of under 200,000 distinct CDR3 sequences listed, around 11% are singletons. The sample was CD8+ T cells sorted from PBMCs, taken about 24 months after vaccination. These receptors all come from a man between 45 and 75 years old who received an inactivated influenza vaccine. Both conserved end residues are part of each CDR3. A D gene is named only where the DNA matches it firmly. Clone size is given for some rows only: seen once, a few or many times, or a class if the clone is expanded.

abundance	j_gene	len	d_gene	v_gene	CDR3aa	CDR3nt
NA	TRBJ1-2	16	NA	TRBV6-5	CASSYSISGANYGYTF	TGTGCCAGCAGTTACTCGATTTCAGGGGCTAACTATGGCTACACCTTC
many	TRBJ2-2	16	TRBD1	TRBV7-9	CASSMTGGANTGELFF	TGTGCCAGCAGCATGACAGGGGGTGCGAACACCGGGGAGCTGTTTTTT
NA	TRBJ2-1	19	TRBD2	TRBV10-2	CASMAASGRPYSSYNEQFF	TGCGCCAGCATGGCGGCTAGCGGGAGGCCCTACAGCTCCTACAATGAGCAGTTCTTC
NA	TRBJ2-1	19	TRBD2	TRBV15	CATSTSFRGEGLAEAEQFF	TGTGCCACCAGCACTTCATTCAGAGGTGAGGGACTAGCGGAAGCTGAGCAGTTCTTC
many	TRBJ2-1	15	TRBD2	TRBV27	CASSLSAGAWNEQFF	TGTGCCAGCAGTTTATCGGCGGGAGCTTGGAATGAGCAGTTCTTC
NA	TRBJ2-1	15	NA	TRBV9	CASSVAGDPWSEQFF	TGTGCCAGCAGCGTAGCAGGAGATCCCTGGAGTGAGCAGTTCTTC
NA	TRBJ2-3	16	NA	TRBV7-9	CASSTGTDELTDTQYF	TGTGCCAGCAGCACCGGGACGGACGAATTAACAGATACGCAGTATTTT
many	TRBJ2-2	16	NA	TRBV5-1	CASSLDRFGNTGELFF	TGCGCCAGCAGCTTGGACCGCTTCGGGAACACCGGGGAGCTGTTTTTT
many	TRBJ2-7	15	NA	TRBV5-1	CASSLDWTTSYEQYF	TGCGCCAGCAGCTTGGACTGGACAACTTCCTACGAGCAGTACTTC
NA	TRBJ2-3	14	NA	TRBV29-1	CSVALGQDPDTQYF	TGCAGCGTTGCTTTAGGGCAGGACCCAGATACGCAGTATTTT
many	TRBJ1-2	14	NA	TRBV7-9	CASSLAGAGYGYTF	TGTGCCAGCAGCTTAGCTGGGGCTGGCTATGGCTACACCTTC
NA	TRBJ2-1	17	TRBD2	TRBV6-2/TRBV6-3	CASTRSGGARSYNEQFF	TGTGCCAGCACCAGGAGCGGGGGGGCCCGCTCCTACAATGAGCAGTTCTTC
many	TRBJ2-3	15	NA	TRBV27	CASSLLGNRADTQYF	TGTGCCAGCAGTTTACTGGGGAATCGGGCAGATACGCAGTATTTT
few	TRBJ2-4	14	TRBD1	TRBV15	CATSDRAGINIQYF	TGTGCCACCAGCGACAGGGCGGGTATAAACATTCAGTACTTC
few	TRBJ2-1	14	NA	TRBV19	CASTPRTGHNEQFF	TGTGCCAGTACCCCCCGAACGGGCCACAATGAGCAGTTCTTC
many	TRBJ2-7	13	NA	TRBV4-1	CASSQKTDYEQYF	TGCGCCAGCAGCCAAAAGACGGACTACGAGCAGTACTTC
NA	TRBJ2-1	16	TRBD2	TRBV7-9	CASSLALTSGGDEQFF	TGTGCCAGCAGCTTAGCGCTTACTAGCGGGGGCGATGAGCAGTTCTTC
NA	TRBJ2-3	18	NA	TRBV2	CASMRPGRSGSSTDTQYF	TGTGCCAGCATGAGGCCAGGGAGGAGCGGTTCTAGCACAGATACGCAGTATTTT
few	TRBJ2-1	17	TRBD2	TRBV6-5	CASSSQRLAETYNEQFF	TGTGCCAGCAGTTCCCAAAGACTAGCGGAAACATACAATGAGCAGTTCTTC
many	TRBJ2-5	13	TRBD1	TRBV25-1	CASSKDRGETQYF	TGTGCCAGCAGTAAGGACAGGGGGGAGACCCAGTACTTC
few	TRBJ1-5	13	NA	TRBV20-1	CSARGPSNQPQHF	TGCAGTGCTAGGGGGCCCAGCAATCAGCCCCAGCATTTT
once	TRBJ2-5	12	NA	TRBV5-1	CASSLNGETQYF	TGCGCCAGCAGCTTAAATGGGGAGACCCAGTACTTC
NA	TRBJ1-4	15	NA	TRBV7-2	CASTIGQGGNEKLFF	TGTGCCAGCACCATCGGCCAGGGCGGGAATGAAAAACTGTTTTTT
many	TRBJ2-7	13	NA	TRBV28	CASSLFRGNEQYF	TGTGCCAGCAGTTTATTTCGGGGGAACGAGCAGTACTTC
NA	TRBJ2-1	15	TRBD2	TRBV5-1	CASRGGGKTYNEQFF	TGCGCCAGCAGGGGCGGGGGGAAGACCTACAATGAGCAGTTCTTC
NA	TRBJ2-7	13	NA	TRBV5-8	CAISLRFSYEQYF	TGTGCCATCAGCCTCAGATTCTCCTACGAGCAGTACTTC
few	TRBJ2-7	14	NA	TRBV6-2/TRBV6-3	CASSYHGGTYEQYF	TGTGCCAGCAGTTACCACGGTGGGACCTACGAGCAGTACTTC